The source of this T cell receptor beta chain is a study of follicular helper T cells after annual influenza vaccination. Stated time point: 2014-2015 season, pre-vaccination. Subjects lived in the community and lacked influenza vaccine within the prior 6 months. Trimming took 2 bases from V and 5 from J, leaving 16 bases between them. Germline lookup yields CDR1 SGHNT and CDR2 YYREEE (reference sequence). This CDR3 comprises 15 residues. The protocol was immunoSEQ multiplex PCR, while the TCRdb copy is restricted to in-frame clones and leaves out a portion. The data show about 27,000 clones, with roughly 80% seen just once and roughly 1.3% held by the top ten.

This receptor was identified in an adult who received the influenza vaccine. This chain joins TRBV5-4 and TRBJ2-5; D is possibly TRBD2 (7 bases). The sequences come from CXCR5+ CD38- circulating T follicular helper cells from blood, collected on the day of influenza vaccination. Subset described: circulating Tfh, non-naive CD4+CXCR5+PD-1+ (ICOS+CD38+ or ICOS-CD38-). CDR3 amino acids: CASSFRSGGGETQYF. The DNA of the CDR3 is TGTGCCAGCAGCTTTAGGTCGGGGGGCGGTGAGACCCAGTACTTC. The full variable domain, its missing parts supplied by reference TRBV5-4 and TRBJ2-5, is ETGVTQSPTHLIKTRGQQVTLRCSSQSGHNTVSWYQQALGQGPQFIFQYYREEENGRGNFPPRFSGLQFPNYSSELNVNALELDDSALYLCASSFRSGGGETQYFGPGTRLLVL.